Below are 11 T cell receptor beta chains sequenced from a single sample in a study of blood T cell repertoires in COVID-19. Method: immunoSEQ multiplex PCR; TCRdb's copy keeps in-frame clones and lacks some. The data show roughly 130,000 clones, 88% seen once. Input material: peripheral blood. The receptor source for this set is a human donor with COVID-19, enrolled during active disease. The donor label of this sample is uncertain.

The gene calls are TRBV11-3 and TRBJ2-7; 10 bases line up with TRBD1. With V trimmed by 4 bases and J by 2 bases, 8 bases remained unmatched. Germline assignment: CDR1 SGHNT and CDR2 YENEEA. This CDR3 has 16 amino acids. CDR3 loop: CASSWGQGTGTYEQYF. In nucleotides, the CDR3 is TGTGCCAGCAGCTGGGGACAGGGGACGGGCACCTACGAGCAGTACTTC.

The CDR3 loop is CASAKDGDYGYTF. DNA for the CDR3: TGTGCTAGTGCTAAAGACGGGGATTATGGCTACACCTTC. The J gene is TRBJ1-2, the V gene TRBV12-5; D is undetermined. CDR3 length: 13 amino acids. The V end was cut by 7 bases, the J end by 5 bases, with 14 bases between. Germline CDR1 reads LGHNT; CDR2 reads FRNRAP. The full variable domain, with the rest looked up from reference TRBV12-5 and TRBJ1-2, is DARVTQTPRHKVTEMGQEVTMRCQPILGHNTVFWYRQTMMQGLELLAYFRNRAPLDDSGMPKDRFSAEMPDATLATLKIQPSEPRDSAVYFCASAKDGDYGYTFGSGTRLTVV.

The chain has TRBV3-1 (or the pseudogene TRBV3-2) and TRBJ1-2; D may be TRBD1 (5 bases). Trimming removed 0 bases from V and 6 bases from J, with 20 bases in between. This CDR3 contains 17 residues. Per germline, CDR1 LGHDT and CDR2 YNNKEL (reference sequence). CDR3 DNA sequence: TGTGCCAGCAGCCAAGATTTTATGAGAGGTGGGGCGGATGGCTACACCTTC. This gives the protein CASSQDFMRGGADGYTF.

Here the CDR3 reads CASSDTLDSFGEYGYTF. The DNA for the CDR3 is TGTGCCAGCAGTGACACCCTTGACAGTTTTGGAGAGTATGGCTACACCTTC. The chain couples TRBV2 to TRBJ1-2; a weak D match, TRBD1 (5 bases). CDR3 length: 17 amino acids. Trimming took off 3 bases at V and 5 bases at J, with 22 bases between the two ends. CDR1 is SNHLY and CDR2 is FYNNEI in the germline V gene. Together with reference TRBV2 and TRBJ1-2, the CDR3 gives the full variable domain: EPEVTQTPSHQVTQMGQEVILRCVPISNHLYFYWYRQILGQKVEFLVSFYNNEISEKSEIFDDQFSVERPDGSNFTLKIRSTKLEDSAMYFCASSDTLDSFGEYGYTFGSGTRLTVV.

The V call is TRBV6-6, the J call TRBJ2-5, with 8 bases fitting TRBD1. CDR1 MNHNY and CDR2 SVGAGI come from the germline V gene (reference sequence). The CDR3 has 14 amino acids. Trimming took 6 bases from V and 3 from J; bases not matched to a gene: 6. DNA for the CDR3: TGTGCCAGCAGCCTGGACAGGGTGGAAGAGACCCAGTACTTC. Translation gives CASSLDRVEETQYF.

This chain uses TRBV6-5 with TRBJ1-5; 8 bases agree with TRBD1. The CDR3 covers 15 residues. V lost 6 bases, J lost 0 bases, and 4 bases stayed unmatched. CDR1 is MNHEY, CDR2 SVGAGI, per germline. The CDR3 loop is CASSPTGGSNQPQHF. CDR3 DNA: TGTGCCAGCAGCCCAACAGGGGGTAGCAATCAGCCCCAGCATTTT.

This sequence joins TRBV6-6 and TRBJ2-7; D is possibly TRBD1 (6 bases). The V end lost 5 bases, the J end lost 0 bases, and 20 bases lay between the germline ends. Germline V gene sequence: CDR1 MNHNY, CDR2 SVGAGI (reference sequence). The CDR3 runs to 17 residues. The CDR3: CASSHNPGVGLSYEQYF. The CDR3 DNA reads TGTGCCAGCAGTCATAACCCAGGGGTTGGGCTCTCCTACGAGCAGTACTTC.

This clone was counted a few times. The chain couples TRBV3-1 (or the pseudogene TRBV3-2) to TRBJ1-1; 7 bases are a match to TRBD1. V gave up 6 bases and J gave up 1 base; unmatched junction bases: 8. Looked up from germline, CDR1 is LGHDT and CDR2 is YNNKEL (reference sequence). The length of the CDR3 is 15 residues. The CDR3 bases are TGTGCCAGCAGACCCGGACAGGTCTCGAACACTGAAGCTTTCTTT. Its translation: CASRPGQVSNTEAFF.

The J gene is TRBJ2-3, the V gene TRBV5-4, with 9 bases matching TRBD2. This CDR3 contains 16 residues. V shed 4 bases, J shed 0 bases, and the junction held 6 bases outside the gene matches. Germline V gives CDR1 SGHNT, CDR2 YYREEE (reference sequence). CDR3 coding DNA: TGTGCCAGCAGCCTGGGACTAGCCTTTAGCACAGATACGCAGTATTTT. Translated, it gives CASSLGLAFSTDTQYF.

The V and J genes are TRBV5-1 and TRBJ1-4; no firm D call. Deletions cut 5 bases from V and 2 bases from J, with 10 bases between. Germline CDR1 SGHRS, CDR2 YFSETQ. The CDR3 is 14 amino acids. The CDR3 DNA follows: TGCGCCAGCAGTTATGGCAGGACTAATGAAAAACTGTTTTTT. This sequence encodes CASSYGRTNEKLFF.

As concerns this clone: This sample includes further DNA sequences coding for the same CDR3. J is TRBJ2-3 and V is TRBV18; tentative D call: TRBD2 (6 bases). Germline CDR1 and CDR2: KGHSH and LQKENI. The CDR3 has 12 residues. V was clipped by 3 bases and J by 6 bases, with 7 bases between them. The CDR3 nucleotides read TGTGCCAGCTCACCCCGGGGGGATACGCAGTATTTT. Translation gives CASSPRGDTQYF.